Described below is a single TCR beta chain sequence and its context. Germline-derived CDR1 and CDR2 are DFQATT and SNEGSKA (reference sequence). The CDR3 is made up of 14 amino acids. The germline V and J ends were trimmed by 5 bases and 0 bases, with 13 bases remaining between them. This entry belongs to a study of T cells in Graves' hyperthyroidism and ophthalmopathy. There were TCR beta CDR3 regions amplified from RNA transcripts. The TCR CDR3 first-round RT-PCR relied on the HTBI primer set. Each CDR3 protein is one row after TCRdb ran MiXCR on the multiplex PCR reads. The sample yields about 46,000 distinct CDR3 sequences, 45% to 50% seen once. In making diagnoses, clinical symptoms, serum thyroxine and TRAb, thyroid ultrasound and orbital computed tomography were all used.

The sequence was collected from a woman between 50 and 59 years old with Graves' hyperthyroidism. Sequencing input: peripheral blood or thyroid tissue (not recorded which). V usage is TRBV20-1 and J usage is TRBJ1-2; a possible D gene is TRBD1 (6 bases). In DNA, the CDR3 is TGCAGTGCTTGGGACATTCAAGCTAACTATGGCTACACCTTC. Translation gives CSAWDIQANYGYTF.